The 17 T cell receptor beta chains given below trace back to one sample, sequenced in a study of blood T cell repertoires in COVID-19. Assay used: immunoSEQ multiplex PCR; TCRdb lists only in-frame clones, some missing. The profile shows about 200,000 clones, about 90% of them singletons. The sequencing input was PBMCs or T cells enriched from blood (not recorded which). The receptors shown here come from a woman between 25 and 40 years old who had recovered from COVID-19.

This clone was picked up a small number of times. This rearrangement joins TRBV19 to TRBJ1-1, with TRBD1 as a possible D gene (5 bases). CDR3 length equals 14 residues. In germline, CDR1 is LNHDA, CDR2 SQIVND (reference sequence). The V end was cut by 6 bases, the J end by 5 bases, with 16 bases between. CDR3 coding DNA: TGTGCCAGTAGGGGAGGGGCCCTAAAGACTGAAGCTTTCTTT. Translation gives CASRGGALKTEAFF.

This clone appeared a few times. The chain employs TRBV7-9 and TRBJ1-2; TRBD1 matches at 10 bases. The CDR3 has 15 amino acids. Losses at the gene ends were 4 bases for V and 4 bases for J; bases not matched to a gene: 6. Germline V CDR1 and CDR2: SEHNR, FQNEAQ (reference sequence). CDR3 bases: TGTGCCAGCAGCTGGACAGGGGGACGGGGCTATGGCTACACCTTC. The encoded protein is CASSWTGGRGYGYTF.

This chain uses TRBV13 with TRBJ2-3, with 9 bases aligning to TRBD2. J gave up 1 base and V 1 base, and 3 bases lay outside the gene matches. Germline-derived CDR1 and CDR2 are PRHDT and FYEKMQ (reference sequence). The CDR3 is made up of 16 amino acids. The CDR3 bases are TGTGCCAGCAGCTTAGTTCGGACTAGCGGCACAGATACGCAGTATTTT. Its protein product is CASSLVRTSGTDTQYF.

This clone came up a few times. One end of the junction is discordant with germline, which a read error may explain. The chain combines TRBV29-1 with TRBJ1-2; the D gene is possibly TRBD1 (6 bases). Germline V gives CDR1 SQVTM, CDR2 ANQGSEA. The CDR3 runs 15 residues. This chain's CDR3 is CSAEPQGAHLYGYTF. The CDR3 coding sequence is TGCAGCGCTGAACCACAGGGCGCTCACCTCTATGGCTACACCTTC.

This chain connects TRBV29-1 to TRBJ1-5; D possibly corresponds to TRBD1 (5 bases). V was trimmed by 1 base and J by 5 bases, leaving 9 bases between them. The CDR3 extends over 13 amino acids. Germline CDR1 is SQVTM and CDR2 is ANQGSEA. The CDR3 DNA reads as TGCAGCGTTGAAGTTGGCAGGGATCAGCCCCAGCATTTT. This sequence encodes CSVEVGRDQPQHF.

The chain links TRBV4-1 to TRBJ1-1; TRBD1 matches 7 bases. In germline, CDR1 is MGHRA, CDR2 YSYEKL. J lost 0 bases, V lost 4 bases, and 8 bases had no gene match. The CDR3 has 16 residues. The DNA for the CDR3 is TGCGCCAGCAGCCCGAGCCACAGGGGTTTGAACACTGAAGCTTTCTTT. It specifies CASSPSHRGLNTEAFF.

The chain carries TRBV18 and TRBJ2-1; 8 nucleotides line up with TRBD2. The ends lost 4 bases at V and 2 bases at J; junction bases unmatched: 4. The CDR3 has 15 residues. Germline CDR1 KGHSH, CDR2 LQKENI. CDR3 sequence reads: CASSLGGGPYNEQFF. The DNA of the CDR3 is TGTGCCAGCTCACTTGGCGGGGGGCCCTACAATGAGCAGTTCTTC. The entire variable domain, with the rest obtained from reference TRBV18 and TRBJ2-1, is as follows: NAGVMQNPRHLVRRRGQEARLRCSPMKGHSHVYWYRQLPEEGLKFMVYLQKENIIDESGMPKERFSAEFPKEGPSILRIQQVVRGDSAAYFCASSLGGGPYNEQFFGPGTRLTVL.

The chain uses TRBV3-1 (or the pseudogene TRBV3-2) and TRBJ1-3; D ambiguous. Germline CDR1 reads LGHDT; CDR2 reads YNNKEL (reference sequence). The CDR3 spans 15 residues. V shed 1 base and J shed 0 bases, with 7 bases lying between them. CDR3 residues: CASSQAGLSGNTIYF. For the CDR3, the DNA is TGTGCCAGCAGCCAAGCTGGGCTCTCTGGAAACACCATATATTTT.

The V call is TRBV5-1, the J call TRBJ2-5; TRBD2 agrees at 8 bases. The CDR3 is made up of 14 amino acids. After removal of 4 bases from V and 5 bases from J, the junction contained 7 bases not matched to a gene. The germline V gene has CDR1 SGHRS and CDR2 YFSETQ. The CDR3, as DNA: TGCGCCAGCAGCATGACTAGCGTGCAGGAGACCCAGTACTTC. Encoded protein: CASSMTSVQETQYF.

The rearrangement links TRBV5-1 to TRBJ2-3; 12 bases line up with TRBD2. Per the germline V gene, CDR1 is SGHRS and CDR2 is YFSETQ. J lost 4 bases, V lost 5 bases, and 5 bases had no gene match. The length of the CDR3 is 15 residues. DNA of the CDR3: TGCGCCAGCAGTTGGACTAGCGGGGCGTCAGATACGCAGTATTTT. It yields the protein CASSWTSGASDTQYF.

This sequence joins TRBV25-1 and TRBJ2-2; TRBD2 is a possible D gene (6 bases). Germline V gives CDR1 MGHDK, CDR2 SYGVNS. This CDR3 spans 15 amino acids. The ends were cut back, 3 bases at V and 3 bases at J, with 11 bases in the middle. For the CDR3, the DNA is TGTGCCAGCAGTGATGCTAGCGAGGACACCGGGGAGCTGTTTTTT. It specifies CASSDASEDTGELFF.

The V and J genes are TRBV5-8 and TRBJ2-3; a weak D match, TRBD1 (6 bases). V dropped 1 base and J dropped 1 base, with 7 bases sitting between them. This CDR3 contains 14 residues. Germline V CDR1 and CDR2: SGHTS, YDEGEE. CDR3 nucleotide sequence: TGTGCCAGCAGCTTGAGGACAGGCACAGATACGCAGTATTTT. Protein: CASSLRTGTDTQYF.

This CDR3 reads CASSLPTGPGNTIYF. CDR3 DNA: TGTGCCAGCAGCCTTCCCACAGGGCCAGGAAACACCATATATTTT. The chain joins TRBV3-1 (or the pseudogene TRBV3-2) to TRBJ1-3; weak D call: TRBD1 (6 bases). Germline V gives CDR1 LGHDT, CDR2 YNNKEL (reference sequence). The ends were cut back, 4 bases at V and 4 bases at J, with 14 bases in the middle. This CDR3 region has 15 residues.

The chain recombines TRBV4-1 with TRBJ2-5, with 7 bases aligning to TRBD1. The CDR3 is 14 amino acids. Germline V CDR1 and CDR2: MGHRA, YSYEKL. The trim removed 2 bases at V and 4 bases at J, leaving 4 bases unmatched. The CDR3: CASSQTGVGETQYF. CDR3 DNA: TGCGCCAGCAGCCAAACAGGGGTAGGAGAGACCCAGTACTTC.

The rearrangement joins TRBV7-6 to TRBJ2-3, with 7 bases matching TRBD1. V shed 2 bases and J 2 bases; nucleotides not matched to a gene: 4. The CDR3 is 15 residues long. The germline CDR1 and CDR2 sequences are SGHVS and FNYEAQ. The CDR3 region has the DNA TGTGCCAGCAGCTTAAGCAGGGGGAACACAGATACGCAGTATTTT. It encodes CASSLSRGNTDTQYF.

The chain uses TRBV7-9 and TRBJ1-1; 7 positions match TRBD1. Trimming took 7 bases from V and 2 from J; bases not matched to a gene: 10. CDR3 length: 15 amino acids. Per the germline V gene, CDR1 is SEHNR and CDR2 is FQNEAQ (reference sequence). The CDR3 spells CASTDRDRDNTEAFF. CDR3 DNA: TGTGCCAGCACCGACCGGGACAGAGACAACACTGAAGCTTTCTTT.

In this sample, this clone turned up a few times. The chain employs TRBV7-8 and TRBJ1-2, with 7 bases fitting TRBD1. Germline V CDR1 and CDR2: SGHVS, FQNEAQ. This CDR3 is 21 amino acids long. V lost 5 bases, J lost 4 bases, and 28 bases stayed unmatched. The CDR3 loop reads CASSGMTGPAVGPNLLYGYTF. CDR3 nucleotide sequence: TGTGCCAGCAGCGGGATGACAGGGCCCGCCGTCGGACCAAATCTCCTCTATGGCTACACCTTC.